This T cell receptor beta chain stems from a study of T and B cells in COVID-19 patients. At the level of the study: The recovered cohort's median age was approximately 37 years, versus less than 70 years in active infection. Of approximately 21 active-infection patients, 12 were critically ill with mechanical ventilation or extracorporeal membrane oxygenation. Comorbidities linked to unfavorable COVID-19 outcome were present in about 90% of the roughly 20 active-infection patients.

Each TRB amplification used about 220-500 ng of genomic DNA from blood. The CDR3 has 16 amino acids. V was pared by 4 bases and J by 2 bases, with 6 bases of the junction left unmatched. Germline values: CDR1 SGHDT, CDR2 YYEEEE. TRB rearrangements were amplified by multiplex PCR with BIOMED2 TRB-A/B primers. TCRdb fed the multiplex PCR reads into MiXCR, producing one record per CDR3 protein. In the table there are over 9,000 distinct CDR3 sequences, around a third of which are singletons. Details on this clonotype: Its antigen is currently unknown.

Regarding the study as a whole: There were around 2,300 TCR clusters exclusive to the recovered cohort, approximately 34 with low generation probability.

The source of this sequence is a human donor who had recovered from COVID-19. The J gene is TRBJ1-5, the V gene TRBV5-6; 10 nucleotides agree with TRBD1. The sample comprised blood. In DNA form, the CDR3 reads TGTGCCAGCAGCCCCCGACAGGGGGCCGGCAATCAGCCCCAGCATTTT. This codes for CASSPRQGAGNQPQHF.